The rows below give T cell receptor beta chains drawn from one sample of a study of blood T cell repertoires in COVID-19. Clones were read by immunoSEQ multiplex PCR, and TCRdb kept only the in-frame ones, dropping some. The sample lists 300,000 to 450,000 clones, about 87% occurring once. The sample was peripheral blood. The receptors originated from a woman aged 55-69 years with COVID-19, enrolled during active disease. Each CDR3 is given with its conserved first and last residue. Each record gives: J gene, V gene, clone size, D gene, CDR3 protein, CDR3 DNA. The D gene is left open where the match is weak. Rows give clone size only sometimes, using once, few, many, or a class for an expanded clone.

TRBJ2-1 | TRBV6-2/TRBV6-3 | . | TRBD2 | CASSYNYERGLSWEQFF | TGTGCCAGCAGTTACAATTATGAGCGGGGGTTATCTTGGGAGCAGTTCTTC
TRBJ2-3 | TRBV12-5 | . | . | CASGGTNRGTQYF | TGTGCTAGTGGTGGAACGAACCGCGGGACGCAGTATTTT
TRBJ1-2 | TRBV5-6 | . | . | CASSFKGLKGDYGYTF | TGTGCCAGCAGCTTTAAGGGATTAAAGGGAGACTATGGCTACACCTTC
TRBJ1-2 | TRBV19 | . | TRBD1 | CASKIPGQGTNYGYTF | TGTGCCAGTAAGATTCCGGGACAGGGTACGAACTATGGCTACACCTTC
TRBJ1-2 | TRBV2 | . | TRBD1 | CASRGTGGPLTTYGYTF | TGTGCCAGCAGGGGGACAGGGGGCCCTCTAACCACCTATGGCTACACCTTC
TRBJ1-1 | TRBV2 | . | TRBD1 | CASNGQAIEVAFF | TGTGCCAGCAATGGACAGGCCATCGAGGTAGCTTTCTTT
TRBJ2-1 | TRBV28 | few | TRBD2 | CASSLAGGPSYNEQFF | TGTGCCAGCAGTTTAGCGGGGGGGCCGTCCTACAATGAGCAGTTCTTC
TRBJ1-3 | TRBV6-5 | . | . | CASSYSVGHGNTIYF | TGTGCCAGCAGTTACTCTGTCGGACATGGAAACACCATATATTTT
TRBJ1-1 | TRBV27 | . | . | CASGRSLNTEAFF | TGTGCCAGCGGGCGATCGTTGAACACTGAAGCTTTCTTT
TRBJ2-1 | TRBV3-1/TRBV3-2 | . | TRBD2 | CASSQGSGGGYNEQFF | TGTGCCAGCAGCCAAGGTAGCGGGGGGGGTTACAATGAGCAGTTCTTC
TRBJ2-7 | TRBV10-3 | . | . | CAISESPGTSYEQYF | TGTGCCATCAGTGAGTCACCGGGAACCTCCTACGAGCAGTACTTC
TRBJ1-5 | TRBV6-1 | . | . | CASSERTGGVNQPQHF | TGTGCCAGCAGTGAACGGACGGGAGGGGTCAATCAGCCCCAGCATTTT
TRBJ1-2 | TRBV5-4 | . | . | CASGEGTASGYTF | TGTGCAAGCGGGGAGGGGACCGCCAGCGGCTACACCTTC
TRBJ1-1 | TRBV28 | once | . | CASRIGDTLNTEAFF | TGTGCCAGCAGAATAGGGGACACACTGAACACTGAAGCTTTCTTT
TRBJ1-1 | TRBV12-3/TRBV12-4 | . | . | CASSPRSEAFF | TGTGCCAGCAGCCCGCGCTCTGAAGCTTTCTTT
TRBJ2-1 | TRBV12-3/TRBV12-4 | . | . | CASSFAQGNEQFF | TGTGCCAGCAGTTTCGCCCAGGGGAATGAGCAGTTCTTC
TRBJ2-5 | TRBV3-1/TRBV3-2 | . | . | CASSLRTATKETQYF | TGTGCCAGCAGCCTACGGACAGCCACCAAGGAGACCCAGTACTTC
TRBJ1-5 | TRBV6-5 | . | TRBD1 | CASSYTTGMDQPQHF | TGTGCCAGCAGTTACACGACAGGGATGGATCAGCCCCAGCATTTT
TRBJ2-5 | TRBV5-1 | . | . | CASSLIGNHAPQETQYF | TGCGCCAGCAGCTTGATCGGGAACCATGCCCCACAAGAGACCCAGTACTTC
TRBJ2-7 | TRBV5-1 | . | TRBD1 | CASSLGQGAYEQYF | TGCGCCAGCAGCCTGGGACAGGGGGCCTACGAGCAGTACTTC
TRBJ1-1 | TRBV21-1 | . | . | CASSKAWRGGTEAFF | TGTGCCAGCAGCAAAGCTTGGCGGGGTGGCACTGAAGCTTTCTTT
TRBJ2-5 | TRBV5-3 | . | TRBD1 | CARSPGTAQETQYF | TGTGCCAGAAGCCCTGGGACAGCTCAAGAGACCCAGTACTTC
TRBJ2-5 | TRBV5-5 | once | TRBD1 | CASSKGQSQETQYF | TGTGCCAGCAGCAAGGGACAGTCCCAAGAGACCCAGTACTTC
TRBJ2-5 | TRBV28 | . | TRBD1 | CASSRGTGETQYF | TGTGCCAGCAGCCGAGGGACAGGGGAGACCCAGTACTTC
TRBJ1-6 | TRBV27 | few | . | CASGPQVGLSPLHF | TGTGCCAGCGGGCCGCAAGTAGGTCTTTCACCCCTCCACTTT
TRBJ1-2 | TRBV6-5 | once | . | CASTNPRGGVDGYTF | TGTGCCAGCACCAACCCGAGGGGGGGTGTGGATGGCTACACCTTC
TRBJ2-5 | TRBV28 | . | . | CASSFPTASLLQQETQYF | TGTGCCAGCAGTTTCCCCACCGCTAGTCTCCTCCAACAAGAGACCCAGTACTTC
TRBJ2-2 | TRBV5-1 | . | . | CASSSYVSPGTGELFF | TGCGCCAGCAGCTCCTACGTCTCGCCAGGCACCGGGGAGCTGTTTTTT
TRBJ2-3 | TRBV5-5 | . | TRBD2 | CASSLGLAAHHTQYF | TGTGCCAGCAGCTTGGGACTAGCGGCGCATCATACGCAGTATTTT
TRBJ1-1 | TRBV28 | few | . | CASSLQNTEAFF | TGTGCCAGCAGTTTACAGAACACTGAAGCTTTCTTT
TRBJ2-3 | TRBV15 | . | . | CATSRDPLFAGNTDTQYF | TGTGCCACCAGCAGAGATCCATTATTTGCGGGGAACACAGATACGCAGTATTTT
TRBJ1-1 | TRBV27 | . | TRBD1 | CASSSQGAQTEAFF | TGTGCCAGCAGTTCCCAGGGGGCGCAGACTGAAGCTTTCTTT
TRBJ1-1 | TRBV28 | . | TRBD1 | CASSPNRGPMNTEAFF | TGTGCCAGCAGTCCGAACAGGGGGCCCATGAACACTGAAGCTTTCTTT
TRBJ2-7 | TRBV27 | . | TRBD1 | CASSSRDRDHMGSPYEQYF | TGTGCCAGCAGTTCCCGGGACAGGGACCACATGGGTTCTCCTTACGAGCAGTACTTC
TRBJ1-2 | TRBV2 | . | . | CASSSTGNYGYTF | TGTGCCAGCAGCTCGACGGGAAACTATGGCTACACCTTC
TRBJ2-7 | TRBV6-5 | . | . | CASYRDFYEQYF | TGTGCCAGTTACAGGGATTTCTACGAGCAGTACTTC
TRBJ2-1 | TRBV5-1 | . | . | CASSPGYRAGEQFF | TGCGCCAGCAGCCCAGGCTACAGGGCTGGGGAGCAGTTCTTC
TRBJ2-3 | TRBV5-5 | . | . | CASRRGGDTDTQYF | TGTGCCAGCAGAAGAGGGGGGGACACAGATACGCAGTATTTT
TRBJ2-5 | TRBV7-2 | . | . | CASSNRQEETQYF | TGTGCCAGCAGCAACCGACAGGAAGAGACCCAGTACTTC
TRBJ2-7 | TRBV5-1 | . | TRBD2 | CASSLLASGGAVTAEQYF | TGCGCCAGCAGCTTGCTGGCTAGCGGGGGGGCCGTGACGGCTGAGCAGTACTTC
TRBJ1-5 | TRBV7-2 | . | TRBD1 | CASSLEGRGVWPQHF | TGTGCCAGCAGCTTAGAAGGCAGGGGGGTATGGCCCCAGCATTTT
TRBJ2-1 | TRBV21-1 | . | . | CASSTLAGANYNEQFF | TGTGCCAGCAGCACCCTAGCGGGGGCCAACTACAATGAGCAGTTCTTC
TRBJ2-3 | TRBV27 | . | TRBD1 | CASSPLGTGRTDTQYF | TGTGCCAGCAGTCCGTTAGGGACAGGGCGCACAGATACGCAGTATTTT
TRBJ2-1 | TRBV6-2/TRBV6-3 | . | . | CASSPGTRYNEQFF | TGTGCCAGCAGCCCCGGGACTCGTTACAATGAGCAGTTCTTC
TRBJ2-3 | TRBV2 | . | . | CASRDIFTDTQYF | TGTGCCAGCAGAGACATATTCACAGATACGCAGTATTTT
TRBJ2-7 | TRBV7-3 | . | . | CASSPGAGSYEQYF | TGTGCCAGCAGCCCGGGCGCGGGATCCTACGAGCAGTACTTC
TRBJ2-3 | TRBV5-4 | . | TRBD2 | CASSLGLAGGRDTQYF | TGTGCCAGCAGCTTGGGACTAGCGGGGGGACGAGATACGCAGTATTTT
TRBJ1-2 | TRBV5-4 | few | TRBD1 | CASSLGLGQTYYGYTF | TGTGCCAGCAGCTTGGGTCTGGGACAGACATACTATGGCTACACCTTC
TRBJ2-2 | TRBV5-5 | . | TRBD2 | CASSLLAGGRHTGELFF | TGTGCCAGCAGCTTGCTAGCGGGGGGGCGTCACACCGGGGAGCTGTTTTTT
TRBJ2-2 | TRBV5-8 | . | TRBD2 | CASSPRGTTGELFF | TGTGCCAGCAGCCCGCGGGGGACGACCGGGGAGCTGTTTTTT
TRBJ2-3 | TRBV13 | . | . | CASSQNVGSTDTQYF | TGTGCCAGCAGCCAAAACGTCGGTTCGACAGATACGCAGTATTTT
TRBJ2-2 | TRBV19 | few | TRBD1 | CASSTGTGNTGELFF | TGTGCCAGTAGTACTGGGACAGGGAACACCGGGGAGCTGTTTTTT
TRBJ1-5 | TRBV6-1 | . | . | CASSERDQPQHF | TGTGCCAGCAGTGAACGGGATCAGCCCCAGCATTTT
TRBJ2-7 | TRBV5-1 | . | TRBD2 | CASSLLAGDREQYF | TGCGCCAGCAGCTTGCTAGCGGGGGACCGGGAGCAGTACTTC
TRBJ1-5 | TRBV6-2/TRBV6-3 | . | TRBD1 | CASSLQGNGQPQHF | TGTGCCAGCAGTCTACAGGGGAATGGTCAGCCCCAGCATTTT
TRBJ2-2 | TRBV6-5 | . | . | CASSYPITGELFF | TGTGCCAGCAGTTACCCAATTACCGGGGAGCTGTTTTTT
TRBJ1-3 | TRBV7-9 | few | . | CASSLGIRDSPGNTIYF | TGTGCCAGCAGCTTAGGTATCAGGGATTCCCCTGGAAACACCATATATTTT
TRBJ2-2 | TRBV25-1 | . | TRBD1 | CASSGGTVSYTGELFF | TGTGCCAGCAGTGGGGGGACAGTCAGTTACACCGGGGAGCTGTTTTTT
TRBJ1-2 | TRBV9 | once | . | CASSGRQDGDYTF | TGTGCCAGCAGCGGCAGACAGGACGGCGACTACACCTTC
TRBJ2-1 | TRBV6-5 | . | TRBD2 | CASSWTSGGANEQFF | TGTGCCAGCAGCTGGACTAGCGGGGGGGCAAATGAGCAGTTCTTC